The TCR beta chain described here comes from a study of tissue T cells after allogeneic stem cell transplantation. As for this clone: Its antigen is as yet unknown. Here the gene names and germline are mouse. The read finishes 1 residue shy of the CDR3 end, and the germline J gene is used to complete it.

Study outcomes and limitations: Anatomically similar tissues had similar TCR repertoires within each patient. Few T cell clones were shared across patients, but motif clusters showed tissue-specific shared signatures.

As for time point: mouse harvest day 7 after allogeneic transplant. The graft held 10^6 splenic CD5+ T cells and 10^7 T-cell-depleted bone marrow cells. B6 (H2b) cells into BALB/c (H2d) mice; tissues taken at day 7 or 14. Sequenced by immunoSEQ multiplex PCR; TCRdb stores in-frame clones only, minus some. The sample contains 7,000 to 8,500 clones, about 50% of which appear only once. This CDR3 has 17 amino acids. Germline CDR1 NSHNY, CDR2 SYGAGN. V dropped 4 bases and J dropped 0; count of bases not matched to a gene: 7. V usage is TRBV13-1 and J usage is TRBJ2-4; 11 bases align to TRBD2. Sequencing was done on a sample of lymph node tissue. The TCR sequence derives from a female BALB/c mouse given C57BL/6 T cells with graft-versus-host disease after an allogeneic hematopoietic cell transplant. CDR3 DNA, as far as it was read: TGTGCCAGCAGTCACTGGGGGGGCGCGGGTAGTCAAAACACCTTGTAC. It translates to CASSHWGGAGSQNTLY. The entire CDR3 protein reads CASSHWGGAGSQNTLYF.